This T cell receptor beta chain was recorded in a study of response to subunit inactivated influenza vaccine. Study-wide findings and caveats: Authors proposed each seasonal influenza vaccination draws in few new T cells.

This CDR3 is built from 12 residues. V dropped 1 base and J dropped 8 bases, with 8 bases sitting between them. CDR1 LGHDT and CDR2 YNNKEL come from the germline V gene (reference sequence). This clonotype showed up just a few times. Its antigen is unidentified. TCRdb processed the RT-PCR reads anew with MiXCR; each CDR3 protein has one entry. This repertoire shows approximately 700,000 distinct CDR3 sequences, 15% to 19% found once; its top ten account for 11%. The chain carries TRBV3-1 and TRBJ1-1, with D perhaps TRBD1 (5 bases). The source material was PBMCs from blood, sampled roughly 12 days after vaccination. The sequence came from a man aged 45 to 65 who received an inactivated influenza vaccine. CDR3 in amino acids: CASSQGGVEAFF. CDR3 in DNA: TGTGCCAGCAGCCAAGGGGGGGTGGAAGCTTTCTTT.